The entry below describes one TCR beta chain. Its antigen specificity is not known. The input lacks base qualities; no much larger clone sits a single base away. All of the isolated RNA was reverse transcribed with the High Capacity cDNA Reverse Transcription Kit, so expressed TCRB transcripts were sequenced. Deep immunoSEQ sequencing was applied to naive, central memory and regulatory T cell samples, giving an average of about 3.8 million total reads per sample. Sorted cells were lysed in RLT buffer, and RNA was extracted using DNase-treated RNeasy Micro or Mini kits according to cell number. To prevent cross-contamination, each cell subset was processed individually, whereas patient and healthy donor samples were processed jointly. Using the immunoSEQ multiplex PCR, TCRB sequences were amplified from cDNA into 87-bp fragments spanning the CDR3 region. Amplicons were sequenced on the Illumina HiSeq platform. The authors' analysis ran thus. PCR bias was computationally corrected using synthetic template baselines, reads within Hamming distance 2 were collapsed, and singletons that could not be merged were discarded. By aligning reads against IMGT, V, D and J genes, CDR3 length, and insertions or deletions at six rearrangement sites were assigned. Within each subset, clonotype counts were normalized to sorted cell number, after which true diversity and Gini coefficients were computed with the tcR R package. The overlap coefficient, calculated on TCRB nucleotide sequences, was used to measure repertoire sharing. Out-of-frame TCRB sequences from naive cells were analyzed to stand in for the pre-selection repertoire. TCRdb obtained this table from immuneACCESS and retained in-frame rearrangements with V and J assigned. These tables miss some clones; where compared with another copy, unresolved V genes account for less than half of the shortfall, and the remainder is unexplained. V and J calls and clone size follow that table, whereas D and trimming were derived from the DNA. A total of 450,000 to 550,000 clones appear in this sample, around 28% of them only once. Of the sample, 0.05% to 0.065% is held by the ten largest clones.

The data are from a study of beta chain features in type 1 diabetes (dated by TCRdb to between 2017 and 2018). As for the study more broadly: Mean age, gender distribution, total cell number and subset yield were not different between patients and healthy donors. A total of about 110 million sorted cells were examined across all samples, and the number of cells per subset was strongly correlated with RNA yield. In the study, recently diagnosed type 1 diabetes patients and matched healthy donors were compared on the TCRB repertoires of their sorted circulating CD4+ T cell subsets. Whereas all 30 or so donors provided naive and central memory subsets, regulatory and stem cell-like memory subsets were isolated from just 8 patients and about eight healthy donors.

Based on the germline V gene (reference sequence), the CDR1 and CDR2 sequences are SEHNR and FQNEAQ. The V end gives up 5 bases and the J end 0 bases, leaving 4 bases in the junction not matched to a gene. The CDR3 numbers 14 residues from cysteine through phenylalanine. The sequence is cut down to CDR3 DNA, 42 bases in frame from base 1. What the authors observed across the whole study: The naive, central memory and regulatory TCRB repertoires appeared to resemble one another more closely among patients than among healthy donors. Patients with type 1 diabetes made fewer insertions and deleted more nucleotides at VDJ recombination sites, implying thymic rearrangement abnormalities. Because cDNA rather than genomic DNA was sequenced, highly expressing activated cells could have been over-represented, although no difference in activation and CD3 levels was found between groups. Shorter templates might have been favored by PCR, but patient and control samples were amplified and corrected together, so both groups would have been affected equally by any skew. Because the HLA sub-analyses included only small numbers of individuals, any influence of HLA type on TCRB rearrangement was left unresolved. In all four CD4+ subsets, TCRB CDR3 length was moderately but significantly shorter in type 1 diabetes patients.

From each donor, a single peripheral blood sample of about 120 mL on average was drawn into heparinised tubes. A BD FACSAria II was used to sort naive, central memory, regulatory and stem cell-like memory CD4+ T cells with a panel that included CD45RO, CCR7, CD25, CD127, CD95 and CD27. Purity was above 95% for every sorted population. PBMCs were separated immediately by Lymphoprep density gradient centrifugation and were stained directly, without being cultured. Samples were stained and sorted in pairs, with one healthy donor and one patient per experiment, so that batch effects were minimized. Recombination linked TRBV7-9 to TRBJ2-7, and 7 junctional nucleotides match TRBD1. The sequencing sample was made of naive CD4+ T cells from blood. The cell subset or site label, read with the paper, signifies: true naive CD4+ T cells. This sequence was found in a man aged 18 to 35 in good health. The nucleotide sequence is TGTGCCAGCAGCCCGGGACAGTACTCCTACGAGCAGTACTTC. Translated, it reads CASSPGQYSYEQYF.